The 21 T cell receptor beta chains below were found in one sample sequenced in a study of blood T cell repertoires in COVID-19. The table came from immunoSEQ multiplex PCR; TCRdb's copy has only in-frame clones and leaves some out. Among 25,000 to 35,000 clones listed, 60% to 80% were seen once. The sequenced material came from peripheral blood. These receptors were collected from a boy between 2 and 15 years old with active or convalescent COVID-19.

This clone occurred a few times. The rearrangement links TRBV19 to TRBJ1-4; no reliable D call. The CDR3 totals 14 residues. The germline V and J ends were trimmed by 3 bases and 7 bases, with 12 bases remaining between them. Germline V gives CDR1 LNHDA, CDR2 SQIVND (reference sequence). Written as DNA, the CDR3 is TGTGCCAGTAGTATTGATGGAACAGCTGAAAAACTGTTTTTT. Protein: CASSIDGTAEKLFF.

The chain has TRBV3-1 (or the pseudogene TRBV3-2) and TRBJ2-1; the match to TRBD1 covers 9 bases. V lost 6 bases and J lost 9; bases outside the gene matches: 6. Germline V gene sequence: CDR1 LGHDT, CDR2 YNNKEL (reference sequence). CDR3 length: 13 amino acids. Here the CDR3 DNA reads TGTGCCAGCAGGGCTACAGGGGGCGGTGAGCAGTTCTTC. Its translation: CASRATGGGEQFF.

Only a few counts were recorded for this clone. The chain couples TRBV6-5 to TRBJ1-6; 8 bases align to TRBD1. CDR3 length: 16 residues. Germline V gene data show CDR1 as MNHEY and CDR2 as SVGAGI. After removal of 0 bases from V and 10 bases from J, the junction contained 8 bases not matched to a gene. CDR3 in amino acids: CASSYSSRGRTSPLHF. The CDR3 region has the DNA TGTGCCAGCAGTTACTCGAGCAGGGGGCGCACGTCACCCCTCCACTTT.

The chain carries TRBV24-1 and TRBJ2-7; 11 nucleotides line up with TRBD1. The V gene end was trimmed by 3 bases and the J gene end by 6 bases; junction bases not matched to a gene: 6. The CDR3 consists of 15 residues. CDR1 KGHDR and CDR2 SFDVKD come from the germline V gene. The CDR3 sequence: CATSDPGTGGFEQYF. The CDR3 bases are TGTGCCACCAGTGATCCCGGGACAGGGGGGTTCGAGCAGTACTTC.

A single count supports this clone. V and J are TRBV28 and TRBJ2-7; tentative D call: TRBD1 (5 bases). Per the germline V gene, CDR1 is MDHEN and CDR2 is SYDVKM. V was cut by 11 bases and J by 4 bases, with 18 bases left in between. The CDR3 covers 13 residues. CDR3 protein: CASLRTPYYEQYF. The CDR3 bases are TGTGCCTCGCTTAGGACACCTTATTACGAGCAGTACTTC.

This chain uses TRBV3-1 (or the pseudogene TRBV3-2) with TRBJ1-6; no clear D. Germline V gives CDR1 LGHDT, CDR2 YNNKEL (reference sequence). Trimming pared 1 base from V and 11 bases from J, leaving 9 bases between. This CDR3 spans 13 amino acids. The CDR3 sequence is CASSQVLATPLHF. The DNA for the CDR3 is TGTGCCAGCAGCCAAGTCTTAGCAACACCCCTCCACTTT.

The rearrangement joins TRBV5-1 to TRBJ2-1, with TRBD2 identical over 9 bases. The CDR3 is 15 amino acids. Germline trimming cut 7 bases from V and 6 bases from J; bases unmatched to any gene: 11. Per the germline V gene, CDR1 is SGHRS and CDR2 is YFSETQ. As DNA, the CDR3 is TGCGCCAGCTCCAGAGCCCTAGCGGGACCCAATGAGCAGTTCTTC. This gives the protein CASSRALAGPNEQFF. The complete variable domain, with remaining parts taken from reference TRBV5-1 and TRBJ2-1, reads KAGVTQTPRYLIKTRGQQVTLSCSPISGHRSVSWYQQTPGQGLQFLFEYFSETQRNKGNFPGRFSGRQFSNSRSEMNVSTLELGDSALYLCASSRALAGPNEQFFGPGTRLTVL.

The chain combines TRBV24-1 with TRBJ1-4, with D hard to call. CDR1 is KGHDR and CDR2 is SFDVKD in the germline V gene. The CDR3 has 13 amino acids. V was clipped by 8 bases and J by 3 bases, with 9 bases between them. DNA of the CDR3: TGTGCCACCAACGAGGGCGCTAATGAAAAACTGTTTTTT. This sequence encodes CATNEGANEKLFF.

The chain recombines TRBV7-2 with TRBJ2-5, with 8 bases aligning to TRBD2. J lost 4 bases, V lost 0 bases, and 4 bases had no gene match. The germline CDR1 and CDR2 sequences are SGHTA and FQGNSA. The CDR3 length is 15 residues. The DNA of the CDR3 is TGTGCCAGCAGCTTAGCGGCGGGGGGAACAGAGACCCAGTACTTC. It specifies CASSLAAGGTETQYF.

This chain connects TRBV2 to TRBJ2-3; D ambiguous. Trimming cost V 9 bases and J 1 base, with 5 bases left between them. Germline loops: CDR1 SNHLY, CDR2 FYNNEI. The CDR3 is 11 residues long. The CDR3 spells CASAGTDTQYF. The CDR3 coding sequence is TGTGCCAGTGCAGGCACAGATACGCAGTATTTT.

The CDR3 here is CASRTLGGQETQYF. The CDR3 coding sequence is TGTGCCAGCAGGACCTTGGGGGGACAAGAGACCCAGTACTTC. The rearrangement links TRBV6-5 to TRBJ2-5; perhaps TRBD2 as D (6 bases). CDR1 MNHEY and CDR2 SVGAGI come from the germline V gene. V shed 6 bases and J shed 2 bases, with 13 bases lying between them. The CDR3 contains 14 residues.

This clone was counted once. This chain links TRBV30 with TRBJ1-5; 9 positions match TRBD1. This CDR3 has 13 amino acids. Germline values: CDR1 GTSNPN, CDR2 SVGIG (reference sequence). With 3 bases clipped from V and 12 bases from J, the junction kept 9 bases outside the gene matches. Here the CDR3 reads CAWRGQGLSLQHF. The CDR3 DNA reads TGTGCCTGGAGGGGACAGGGCCTTTCCCTCCAGCATTTT.

The V call is TRBV4-3, the J call TRBJ2-1, with 8 positions matching TRBD2. The CDR3 is 15 amino acids. V gave up 4 bases and J gave up 7 bases; unmatched junction bases: 9. In germline, CDR1 is LGHNA, CDR2 YSLEER. The chain's CDR3 is CASSRLLAGLNEQFF. The CDR3 DNA reads TGCGCCAGCAGCCGTCTTCTAGCGGGCCTAAATGAGCAGTTCTTC.

This chain joins TRBV9 and TRBJ2-5; the match to TRBD2 covers 7 bases. CDR3 length: 13 amino acids. CDR1 SGDLS and CDR2 YYNGEE come from the germline V gene. J lost 5 bases, V lost 2 bases, and 3 bases had no gene match. CDR3: CASSVAGVETQYF. The CDR3 bases are TGTGCCAGCAGCGTCGCGGGAGTTGAGACCCAGTACTTC.

CDR3 DNA: TGTGCCAGTAACGACAGGGGGGTTTATGGCAATCAGCCCCAGCATTTT. It codes for CASNDRGVYGNQPQHF. The genes are TRBV19 and TRBJ1-5; the match to TRBD1 covers 9 bases. The V and J ends lost 7 bases and 2 bases, in that order; junction bases with no gene match: 9. The CDR3 is 16 amino acids. CDR1 is LNHDA, CDR2 SQIVND, per germline (reference sequence).

Only one count was recorded for this clone. This sequence joins TRBV6-5 and TRBJ1-5, with D possibly being TRBD1 (6 bases). The CDR3 consists of 13 residues. Trimming cost V 8 bases and J 2 bases, with 10 bases left between them. Germline CDR1 is MNHEY and CDR2 is SVGAGI. The CDR3 coding sequence is TGTGCCAGCGACAGGCAGGGCAATCAGCCCCAGCATTTT. It yields the protein CASDRQGNQPQHF.

This chain connects TRBV5-6 to TRBJ2-3; unclear D gene. The CDR3 has 12 residues. Germline V gives CDR1 SGHDT, CDR2 YYEEEE. V shed 2 bases and J shed 4 bases, with 5 bases lying between them. This CDR3 reads CASSFEPDTQYF. In DNA form, the CDR3 reads TGTGCCAGCAGCTTCGAGCCAGATACGCAGTATTTT.

This chain connects TRBV19 to TRBJ2-3; 9 positions match TRBD1. The CDR3 has 13 amino acids. In germline, CDR1 is LNHDA, CDR2 SQIVND (reference sequence). V lost 8 bases and J lost 3; bases outside the gene matches: 3. The CDR3 DNA is TGTGCCAGTCACAGGGGGCGGACAGATACGCAGTATTTT. This gives the protein CASHRGRTDTQYF.

In its sample, this clone was seen a few times. The chain employs TRBV15 and TRBJ1-5; no definite D call. The CDR3 has 15 residues. V was cut by 0 bases and J by 5 bases, with 11 bases left in between. The germline gives CDR1 LNHNV, CDR2 YYDKDF (reference sequence). CDR3 bases: TGTGCCACCAGCAGAGATCAATTCGGGTATCAGCCCCAGCATTTT. It specifies CATSRDQFGYQPQHF.

This chain uses TRBV7-2 with TRBJ2-7; 10 bases map to TRBD2. The germline gives CDR1 SGHTA, CDR2 FQGNSA. The V segment lost 3 bases and the J segment 4 bases; nucleotides outside the gene matches: 12. The CDR3 runs 17 residues. The CDR3 nucleotides read TGTGCCAGCAGCTTCCATTATCTAGCGGGAGAGTTGTACGAGCAGTACTTC. Amino acids: CASSFHYLAGELYEQYF.

The chain uses TRBV7-9 and TRBJ1-6, with D unclear. Trimming removed 2 bases at V and 9 bases at J, with 11 bases between. The CDR3 totals 14 residues. The V gene's germline CDR1 is SEHNR and CDR2 FQNEAQ (reference sequence). Written as DNA, the CDR3 is TGTGCCAGCAGCTTATCTGCCCAGTTTTCACCCCTCCACTTT. This codes for CASSLSAQFSPLHF.